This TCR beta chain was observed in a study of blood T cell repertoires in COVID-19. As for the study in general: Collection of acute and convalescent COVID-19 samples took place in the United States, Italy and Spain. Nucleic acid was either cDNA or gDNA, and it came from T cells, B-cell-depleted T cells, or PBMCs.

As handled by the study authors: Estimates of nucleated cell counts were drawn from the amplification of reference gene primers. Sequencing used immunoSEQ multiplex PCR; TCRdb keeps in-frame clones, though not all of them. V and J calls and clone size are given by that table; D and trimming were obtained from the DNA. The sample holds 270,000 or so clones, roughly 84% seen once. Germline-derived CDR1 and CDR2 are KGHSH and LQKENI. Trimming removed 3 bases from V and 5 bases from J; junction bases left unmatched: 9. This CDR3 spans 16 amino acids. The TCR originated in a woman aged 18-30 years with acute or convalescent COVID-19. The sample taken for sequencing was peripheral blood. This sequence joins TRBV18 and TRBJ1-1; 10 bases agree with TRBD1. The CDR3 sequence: CASSPRVTGGRTEAFF. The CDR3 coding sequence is TGTGCCAGCTCACCTAGAGTGACAGGGGGCCGGACTGAAGCTTTCTTT.